Described below is a single T cell receptor (beta chain) sequence and its context. The data stem from a study of control samples from healthy donors and cancer patients. TCRdb keeps only in-frame clones here, not all; method: immunoSEQ multiplex PCR. The sample contains 100,000 to 150,000 clones, 85% to 95% of which appear only once. Germline values: CDR1 MGHRA, CDR2 YSYEKL. V was clipped by 0 bases and J by 2 bases, with 6 bases between them. The CDR3 has 14 amino acids. The sample was PBMCs. The clonotype comes from a man aged 45-65 years with head and neck cancer. V is TRBV4-1 and J is TRBJ2-3; D ambiguous. In DNA, the CDR3 is TGCGCCAGCAGCCAAGAAAGGACCACAGATACGCAGTATTTT. The encoded protein is CASSQERTTDTQYF.